This T cell receptor (beta chain) was identified in a study of T cell repertoires in cytomegalovirus infection. This clonotype has just a few counts. TCRdb redid the calling of the reads with MiXCR, one entry per CDR3 protein. Of approximately 260,000 distinct CDR3 sequences listed, about a sixth are singletons. Germline V gene data show CDR1 as MNHNY and CDR2 as SVGAGI (reference sequence). The V end was cut by 2 bases, the J end by 2 bases, with 18 bases between. The CDR3 is made up of 17 amino acids. The genes are TRBV6-6 and TRBJ2-5, with D tentatively TRBD2 (5 bases). Specimen: CD8+ T cells from PBMCs. The origin of this receptor is a human donor in good health (CMV status not recorded). Some clones in this sample may be carry-over from other donors' samples. In DNA, the CDR3 is TGTGCCAGCAGTTACGAGCGGTCCTCTGCAAATCAAGAGACCCAGTACTTC. This codes for CASSYERSSANQETQYF.